Shown below are 23 T cell receptor beta chains from a single sample sequenced in a study of beta chain features in type 1 diabetes. Whole-study findings and limits: In every one of the four CD4+ subsets, TCRB CDR3s were moderately but significantly shorter in Type 1 diabetes patients.

The antigens these receptors bind are not known. Investigators reverse transcribed all isolated RNA, so they sequenced expressed TCRB transcripts. Only in-frame clones appear in the TCRdb table, and some are missing; sequencing was by immunoSEQ multiplex PCR. The profile shows 300,000 to 400,000 clones, over 8.5% of them singletons. Sequencing was done on a sample of central memory CD4+ T cells from blood. These receptor sequences come from a man aged 25 to 45 with type 1 diabetes.

This chain joins TRBV29-1 and TRBJ2-3; no clear D. V was shortened by 5 bases and J by 2 bases, with 8 bases between the two germline ends. The CDR3 is made up of 12 amino acids. Germline V gene lookup returns CDR1 SQVTM and CDR2 ANQGSEA. The CDR3 loop reads CSVRDNTDTQYF. CDR3 bases: TGCAGCGTTCGTGATAACACAGATACGCAGTATTTT.

This clone was seen more than once but under ten times. The chain employs TRBV6-6 and TRBJ1-2, with 10 bases matching TRBD1. V shed 0 bases, J shed 8 bases, and the junction held 3 bases outside the gene matches. Germline-derived CDR1 and CDR2 are MNHNY and SVGAGI (reference sequence). This CDR3 comprises 14 residues. The CDR3 DNA sequence: TGTGCCAGCAGTTACTCCGGGACAGGGGTCGGCTACACCTTC. Translating it yields CASSYSGTGVGYTF.

V is TRBV19 and J is TRBJ2-4; weak D call: TRBD1 (6 bases). The CDR3 length is 16 residues. Between the trimmed V and J ends, which lost 6 bases and 3 bases, there was a span of 18 bases. CDR1 and CDR2 (germline): LNHDA, SQIVND (reference sequence). The CDR3 region is CASSPDSLAGKNIQYF. The DNA for the CDR3 is TGTGCCAGTAGCCCGGACAGTTTAGCAGGCAAAAACATTCAGTACTTC.

At least ten counts were recorded for this clone. This chain connects TRBV18 to TRBJ1-5; weak D call: TRBD1 (6 bases). Germline values: CDR1 KGHSH, CDR2 LQKENI. The CDR3 spans 14 residues. The germline V and J ends were trimmed by 5 bases and 10 bases, with 18 bases remaining between them. For the CDR3, the DNA is TGTGCCAGCTCAGCCCACGACACAGGGTTACCCCAGCATTTT. Its translation is CASSAHDTGLPQHF.

In this sample, this clone turned up a few times. This chain connects TRBV4-1 to TRBJ1-1; no clear D gene. Trimming took 0 bases from V and 11 from J, leaving 13 bases between them. The CDR3 contains 13 residues. Germline assignment: CDR1 MGHRA and CDR2 YSYEKL. The CDR3 region is CASSQDWGFAAFF. The DNA of the CDR3 is TGCGCCAGCAGCCAAGATTGGGGTTTTGCCGCTTTCTTT.

This chain connects TRBV27 to TRBJ2-3; D uncertain. The CDR3 runs to 13 residues. Germline CDR1 is MNHEY and CDR2 is SMNVEV (reference sequence). V lost 9 bases, J lost 6 bases, and 16 bases lay in between. Written as DNA, the CDR3 is TGTGCCAGTGGACGTACAGTTACGGATACGCAGTATTTT. Residues: CASGRTVTDTQYF.

The chain couples TRBV5-6 to TRBJ2-1; TRBD1 is a possible D gene (5 bases). Germline V gives CDR1 SGHDT, CDR2 YYEEEE. The germline V and J ends were trimmed by 0 bases and 1 base, with 8 bases remaining between them. This CDR3 is 15 amino acids long. The CDR3 is CASSLVAGSYNEQFF. The CDR3 bases are TGTGCCAGCAGCTTGGTTGCAGGGTCCTACAATGAGCAGTTCTTC.

This clone occurred a few times. V is TRBV6-1 and J is TRBJ2-7, with D possibly matching TRBD1 (6 bases). Germline loops: CDR1 MNHNS, CDR2 SASEGT. V lost 5 bases, J lost 3 bases, and 8 bases lay in between. The CDR3 loop spans 12 amino acids. CDR3 protein: CASSSRGYEQYF. The DNA of the CDR3 is TGTGCCAGCAGTAGCAGGGGCTACGAGCAGTACTTC.

This clone came up a few times. CDR3 sequence (DNA): TGTGCCAGCAGTTTACAAGACAGTAGCACAGATACGCAGTATTTT. Its translation: CASSLQDSSTDTQYF. This chain connects TRBV27 to TRBJ2-3; D is possibly TRBD1 (5 bases). V lost 2 bases, J lost 0 bases, and 9 bases lay in between. From germline, CDR1 is MNHEY and CDR2 SMNVEV (reference sequence). CDR3 size: 15 residues.

With respect to this clone: Different DNA sequences within this sample yield the same CDR3. CDR3 nucleotide sequence: TGTGCCAGCAGTTTATCGAACGGGGGACTAAGCGAGCAGTTCTTC. Amino acids: CASSLSNGGLSEQFF. The chain is built from TRBV27 and TRBJ2-1, with 7 nucleotides matching TRBD2. Per germline, CDR1 MNHEY and CDR2 SMNVEV (reference sequence). The CDR3 is 15 residues long. The trim removed 0 bases at V and 10 bases at J, leaving 9 bases unmatched.

This chain uses TRBV5-1 with TRBJ1-4; D ambiguous. Germline assignment: CDR1 SGHRS and CDR2 YFSETQ. The CDR3 runs to 16 residues. V lost 0 bases, J lost 0 bases, and 9 bases lay in between. CDR3 nucleotide sequence: TGCGCCAGCAGCTTGGCCACGAGTGCAACTAATGAAAAACTGTTTTTT. Its translation is CASSLATSATNEKLFF.

This clone showed up just a few times. V and J are TRBV7-2 and TRBJ2-3, with 11 bases lining up with TRBD2. The trim removed 3 bases at V and 3 bases at J, leaving 5 bases unmatched. Germline values: CDR1 SGHTA, CDR2 FQGNSA. The CDR3 has 16 residues. The CDR3 protein is CASSFLGTSGTDTQYF. The DNA of the CDR3 is TGTGCCAGCAGCTTCCTCGGGACTAGCGGTACAGATACGCAGTATTTT.

This rearrangement joins TRBV10-2 to TRBJ2-2, with D possibly being TRBD1 (6 bases). CDR1 is WSHSY and CDR2 is SAAADI in the germline V gene. This CDR3 is built from 13 residues. Deletions cut 10 bases from V and 2 bases from J, with 11 bases between. The CDR3 sequence: CATRTVNTGELFF. The CDR3 DNA follows: TGCGCCACCCGGACAGTAAACACCGGGGAGCTGTTTTTT.

The chain carries TRBV6-5 and TRBJ1-1, with unresolved D. V lost 5 bases to trimming and J lost 7 bases, with 14 bases between them. This CDR3 has 13 residues. Per germline, CDR1 MNHEY and CDR2 SVGAGI. The CDR3 here is CASSDSYRYEAFF. The CDR3 DNA is TGTGCCAGCAGTGATTCGTATCGGTATGAAGCTTTCTTT.

V usage is TRBV7-2 and J usage is TRBJ1-4; unclear D gene. The CDR3 consists of 14 residues. Germline CDR1 SGHTA, CDR2 FQGNSA. V was clipped by 3 bases and J by 8 bases, with 13 bases between them. This CDR3 is CASSFGQFTEKLFF. DNA of the CDR3: TGTGCCAGCAGCTTTGGGCAGTTTACCGAAAAACTGTTTTTT. The full variable domain, completed using reference TRBV7-2 and TRBJ1-4, is GAGVSQSPSNKVTEKGKDVELRCDPISGHTALYWYRQSLGQGLEFLIYFQGNSAPDKSGLPSDRFSAERTGGSVSTLTIQRTQQEDSAVYLCASSFGQFTEKLFFGSGTQLSVL.

The chain carries TRBV7-2 and TRBJ2-3, with D hard to call. Germline V gene lookup returns CDR1 SGHTA and CDR2 FQGNSA. The CDR3 contains 13 residues. V lost 6 bases to trimming and J lost 10 bases, with 17 bases between them. CDR3 in amino acids: CASSLNSRLAQYF. In DNA, the CDR3 is TGTGCCAGCAGTCTAAATTCAAGGTTGGCGCAGTATTTT.

A few counts support this clone. The rearrangement links TRBV18 to TRBJ2-5; a possible D gene is TRBD1 (5 bases). CDR3 size: 15 residues. Between the trimmed V and J ends, which lost 2 bases and 5 bases, there was a span of 15 bases. Germline V gives CDR1 KGHSH, CDR2 LQKENI. The CDR3 here is CASSPSDTTGETQYF. The CDR3 DNA reads as TGTGCCAGCTCACCATCGGACACGACGGGTGAGACCCAGTACTTC.

This clone was counted only a few times. V gene TRBV2 combines with J gene TRBJ2-5; 12 nucleotides agree with TRBD2. This CDR3 is 13 amino acids long. V shed 6 bases and J 4 bases; nucleotides not matched to a gene: 0. The germline V gene encodes CDR1 SNHLY and CDR2 FYNNEI. CDR3 in DNA: TGTGCCAGCAGGGGACTAGCGGGAGAGACCCAGTACTTC. Translation: CASRGLAGETQYF.

This clone was seen ten or more times. The chain has TRBV10-3 and TRBJ1-5; tentative D call: TRBD1 (6 bases). V lost 6 bases to trimming and J lost 0 bases, with 12 bases between them. CDR3 size: 15 residues. Germline loops: CDR1 ENHRY, CDR2 SYGVKD. CDR3 in amino acids: CAISPDRYSNQPQHF. The CDR3 DNA reads TGTGCCATCAGCCCAGACAGGTATAGCAATCAGCCCCAGCATTTT.

This rearrangement joins TRBV5-1 to TRBJ2-1; TRBD1 agrees at 8 bases. The CDR3 length is 14 residues. Germline lookup yields CDR1 SGHRS and CDR2 YFSETQ. After removal of 2 bases from V and 5 bases from J, the junction contained 3 bases not matched to a gene. The CDR3 nucleotides read TGCGCCAGCAGCTTACAGGGGGACCACAATGAGCAGTTCTTC. It yields the protein CASSLQGDHNEQFF.

This clone was counted only a few times. The rearrangement uses TRBV5-1 and TRBJ2-5, with TRBD2 matching 14 bases. The CDR3 runs 16 residues. The V gene's germline CDR1 is SGHRS and CDR2 YFSETQ. Losses at the gene ends were 0 bases for V and 7 bases for J; bases not matched to a gene: 5. CDR3 sequence reads: CASSLGGLAGEVTQYF. CDR3 DNA: TGCGCCAGCAGCTTGGGGGGACTAGCGGGAGAGGTGACCCAGTACTTC.

This clone was detected a few times. V and J are TRBV5-4 and TRBJ1-2, with 7 bases lining up with TRBD1. CDR3 length equals 15 residues. With 4 bases clipped from V and 2 bases from J, the junction kept 8 bases outside the gene matches. Germline CDR1 reads SGHNT; CDR2 reads YYREEE (reference sequence). As DNA, the CDR3 is TGTGCCAGCAGCCTAACGACAGGGCAGAACTATGGCTACACCTTC. Protein: CASSLTTGQNYGYTF.

This clone has at least ten counts. The rearrangement joins TRBV7-6 to TRBJ2-1; tentatively, D is TRBD2 (5 bases). Trimming cost V 5 bases and J 5 bases, with 19 bases left between them. Germline lookup yields CDR1 SGHVS and CDR2 FNYEAQ. CDR3 length equals 16 residues. Here the CDR3 DNA reads TGTGCCAGCAGCCCTGTCACCTCGACTAAAAACAATGAGCAGTTCTTC. Translated, it gives CASSPVTSTKNNEQFF.